One T cell receptor (beta chain) is described in this entry. Its antigen is still unknown. The CDR3 sequence is 17 residues long. Germline values: CDR1 SGHTA, CDR2 FQGTGA. The V and J ends lost 0 bases and 1 base respectively, with 13 bases between them. This entry comes from a study of T-cell reconstitution after alpha-beta-depleted transplantation in children. TCRbeta library preparation incorporated unique molecular identifiers. MiXCR, applied by TCRdb to the PCR reads, yields one record per CDR3 protein. The table lists about 440,000 distinct CDR3 sequences, about 40% of them singletons. Study-level results: Surviving recipient T cells and intrathymic progenitors accounted for some patients' high TCRbeta diversity at day 60. By one year post-transplant, T-cell counts and diversity largely arose from T cells that were newly produced. Alpha-beta T cells present about two months after transplant were reported to originate from several hundred expanded graft clones.

Material: PBMCs, obtained before TCRalphabeta/CD19-depleted stem cell transplant. The sequence was collected from a girl aged 2 to 10 with aplastic anemia, due to receive a stem cell transplant. The V and J genes are TRBV7-3 and TRBJ2-1; D call uncertain. The CDR3 DNA reads TGTGCCAGCAGCTTAACTCCCCCATATGGATCCTACAATGAGCAGTTCTTC. Its protein is CASSLTPPYGSYNEQFF.